These 21 T cell receptor beta chains share one sample of origin, sequenced in a study of T cells in Graves' hyperthyroidism and ophthalmopathy (dated by TCRdb to between 2018 and 2021). Library generation was performed with multiplex PCR. This sample was sequenced with an Illumina HiSeq 2000. TCR beta CDR3 regions were amplified from RNA transcripts. The first round of RT-PCR for the TCR CDR3 was performed with the HTBI primer set and the Qiagen OneStep RT-PCR kit. TCRdb passed the public sequencing reads through fastp at Q25 and MiXCR, retaining productive beta sequences. Under each unique CDR3 protein, matching rows form one entry showing the most common genes and DNA. Present in this sample are under 800,000 distinct CDR3 sequences, 12% to 15% of which were seen just once. About 10% of the sample comes from the top ten. The sequenced material came from blood. The receptors were sampled from a woman in her late teens or twenties with Graves' hyperthyroidism.

A remark on this clonotype: This may stem from a read error, because a much larger clone lies one nucleotide away. The chain couples TRBV6-2 or TRBV6-3 to TRBJ2-5; 10 nucleotides agree with TRBD2. Trimming took 6 bases from V and 5 from J; bases not matched to a gene: 9. The CDR3 covers 15 residues. Germline V CDR1 and CDR2: MNHEY, SVGEGT. Here the CDR3 reads CASRCSGLARETQYF. The CDR3 DNA reads as TGTGCCAGCAGATGCTCGGGACTAGCGAGGGAGACCCAGTACTTC.

This clonotype is a singleton in its sample. This sequence may be a read error, since a much larger clone differs from it by one base. The V call is TRBV7-9, the J call TRBJ2-1; 11 bases fit TRBD2. V lost 5 bases, J lost 8 bases, and 8 bases stayed unmatched. Germline values: CDR1 SEHNR, CDR2 FQNEAQ (reference sequence). This CDR3 spans 15 amino acids. The CDR3, as DNA: TGTGCCAGCAGCCGACTAGCGGGAAGACGCGATGAGCAGTTCTTC. It is translated as CASSRLAGRRDEQFF.

Many counts were recorded for this clonotype. This chain links TRBV2 with TRBJ1-4; perhaps TRBD1 as D (6 bases). The CDR3 consists of 14 residues. V was pared by 6 bases and J by 6 bases, with 14 bases between. Germline values: CDR1 SNHLY, CDR2 FYNNEI. This CDR3 reads CASSPTGWDEKLFF. The CDR3 DNA sequence: TGTGCCAGCAGCCCCACAGGGTGGGATGAAAAACTGTTTTTT.

The chain uses TRBV25-1 and TRBJ2-1; the D gene is possibly TRBD1 (5 bases). Between the trimmed V and J ends, which lost 0 bases and 13 bases, there was a span of 13 bases. CDR3 size: 13 residues. CDR1 MGHDK and CDR2 SYGVNS come from the germline V gene. The CDR3 here is CASSEYNVRGQFF. The CDR3 DNA reads as TGTGCCAGCAGTGAATATAATGTTAGGGGCCAGTTCTTC.

Ten or more counts support this clonotype. The CDR3 loop reads CASSNRGTDTQYF. The CDR3 DNA sequence: TGTGCCAGCAGCAACCGAGGCACAGATACGCAGTATTTT. The J gene is TRBJ2-3, the V gene TRBV7-6, with D unclear. CDR3 length equals 13 residues. V lost 5 bases, J lost 1 base, and 7 bases lay in between. The germline V gene encodes CDR1 SGHVS and CDR2 FNYEAQ.

This clonotype turned up a few times. This chain joins TRBV15 and TRBJ2-3; D remains unclear. This CDR3 has 15 residues. In germline, CDR1 is LNHNV, CDR2 YYDKDF (reference sequence). The germline V and J ends were trimmed by 3 bases and 2 bases, with 12 bases remaining between them. Written as DNA, the CDR3 is TGTGCCACCAGCAGCGACGATAAGAACACAGATACGCAGTATTTT. Its protein is CATSSDDKNTDTQYF.

This clonotype was seen a few times. The chain links TRBV10-3 to TRBJ2-7; maybe TRBD1 (7 bases). The V end was cut by 0 bases, the J end by 7 bases, with 22 bases between. Per the germline V gene, CDR1 is ENHRY and CDR2 is SYGVKD. The CDR3 has 17 residues. The CDR3 DNA sequence: TGTGCCATCAGTGAGTCGAAATTGGTTGACAGGGCGGGGGAGCAGTACTTC. Translation: CAISESKLVDRAGEQYF.

There are many counts of this clonotype. The CDR3 bases are TGTGCCAGCAGTTTTCTAGGAACCAATGAGCAGTTCTTC. Translated: CASSFLGTNEQFF. V usage is TRBV12-3 or TRBV12-4 and J usage is TRBJ2-1; D uncertain. The CDR3 totals 13 residues. The V end lost 3 bases, the J end lost 6 bases, and 9 bases lay between the germline ends.

This clonotype occurred a few times. The V and J genes are TRBV30 and TRBJ1-5; D is ambiguous. Germline values: CDR1 GTSNPN, CDR2 SVGIG (reference sequence). V shed 3 bases and J shed 7 bases, with 19 bases lying between them. The length of the CDR3 is 15 residues. CDR3 sequence: CAWSPGRASSQPQHF. The CDR3 coding sequence is TGTGCCTGGAGCCCCGGGAGGGCTTCGAGCCAGCCCCAGCATTTT. Based on the CDR3 plus reference TRBV30 and TRBJ1-5, the full variable domain is SQTIHQWPATLVQPVGSPLSLECTVEGTSNPNLYWYRQAAGRGLQLLFYSVGIGQISSEVPQNLSASRPQDRQFILSSKKLLLSDSGFYLCAWSPGRASSQPQHFGDGTRLSIL.

This sequence joins TRBV28 and TRBJ1-2; a weak D match, TRBD1 (5 bases). Germline-derived CDR1 and CDR2 are MDHEN and SYDVKM. The CDR3 is 12 amino acids. V shed 8 bases and J shed 3 bases, with 10 bases lying between them. CDR3 bases: TGTGCCAGCTCGGGGGGGGACTATGGCTACACCTTC. Its protein is CASSGGDYGYTF.

This clonotype was found once. The chain carries TRBV27 and TRBJ2-7; unclear D gene. The CDR3 totals 13 residues. Between the trimmed V and J ends, which lost 3 bases and 3 bases, there was a span of 9 bases. The germline V gene encodes CDR1 MNHEY and CDR2 SMNVEV (reference sequence). CDR3 sequence: CASSFANNYEQYF. CDR3 bases: TGTGCCAGCAGTTTTGCTAATAACTACGAGCAGTACTTC.

This rearrangement joins TRBV19 to TRBJ2-1; D might be TRBD2 (5 bases). The CDR3 has 16 amino acids. V lost 3 bases to trimming and J lost 4 bases, with 16 bases between them. The germline V gene encodes CDR1 LNHDA and CDR2 SQIVND (reference sequence). In DNA, the CDR3 is TGTGCCAGTAGTATCCTCCTGGGGAGATCATACAATGAGCAGTTCTTC. It encodes CASSILLGRSYNEQFF. The whole variable domain, remainder taken from reference TRBV19 and TRBJ2-1, is DGGITQSPKYLFRKEGQNVTLSCEQNLNHDAMYWYRQDPGQGLRLIYYSQIVNDFQKGDIAEGYSVSREKKESFPLTVTSAQKNPTAFYLCASSILLGRSYNEQFFGPGTRLTVL.

In this sample, this clonotype turned up many times. This chain connects TRBV15 to TRBJ2-1; D gene ambiguous. The CDR3 runs 12 residues. CDR1 is LNHNV, CDR2 YYDKDF, per germline (reference sequence). V was pared by 4 bases and J by 3 bases, with 4 bases between. The chain's CDR3 is CATSTGYNEQFF. In nucleotides, the CDR3 is TGTGCCACCAGCACGGGCTACAATGAGCAGTTCTTC. The complete variable domain, with remaining parts taken from reference TRBV15 and TRBJ2-1, reads DAMVIQNPRYQVTQFGKPVTLSCSQTLNHNVMYWYQQKSSQAPKLLFHYYDKDFNNEADTPDNFQSRRPNTSFCFLDIRSPGLGDTAMYLCATSTGYNEQFFGPGTRLTVL.

This chain connects TRBV30 to TRBJ1-3; D may be TRBD1 (6 bases). Germline-derived CDR1 and CDR2 are GTSNPN and SVGIG (reference sequence). The V end lost 2 bases, the J end lost 8 bases, and 16 bases lay between the germline ends. The CDR3 consists of 14 residues. As DNA, the CDR3 is TGTGCCTGGAGTTTGAAGGGGGACCCCTACACCATATATTTT. The encoded protein is CAWSLKGDPYTIYF.

Ten or more counts support this clonotype. CDR3 sequence: CASSHHGTGGETQYF. In nucleotides, the CDR3 is TGTGCCAGCAGCCATCACGGGACAGGGGGAGAGACCCAGTACTTC. This rearrangement joins TRBV3-1 to TRBJ2-5; 11 nucleotides align to TRBD1. This CDR3 spans 15 amino acids. Germline CDR1 is LGHDT and CDR2 is YNNKEL (reference sequence). J gave up 4 bases and V 3 bases, and 4 bases lay outside the gene matches.

The rearrangement uses TRBV19 and TRBJ2-7; no firm D call. Germline V gives CDR1 LNHDA, CDR2 SQIVND (reference sequence). V lost 1 base and J 2 bases, leaving 15 bases between the germline ends. This CDR3 is built from 16 residues. Here the CDR3 reads CASSIGSPDHTYEQYF. For the CDR3, the DNA is TGTGCCAGTAGTATAGGCTCACCCGACCACACCTACGAGCAGTACTTC.

This clonotype has only a few counts. The rearrangement joins TRBV5-8 to TRBJ2-1; no clear D gene. Germline V CDR1 and CDR2: SGHTS, YDEGEE. The CDR3 length is 16 residues. V lost 6 bases to trimming and J lost 6 bases, with 22 bases between them. CDR3 nucleotides: TGTGCCAGCACCCAAATTTGGGAATTAGGCGTCAATGAGCAGTTCTTC. This sequence encodes CASTQIWELGVNEQFF.

A few counts support this clonotype. V is TRBV5-1 and J is TRBJ2-3; D unclear. CDR1 is SGHRS, CDR2 YFSETQ, per germline. Trimming shortened V by 1 base and J by 4 bases, and 16 bases separated the two germline ends. The CDR3 is 16 residues long. CDR3 coding DNA: TGCGCCAGCAGCTTGTCTCTGAACCCGCACCCAGATACGCAGTATTTT. This encodes CASSLSLNPHPDTQYF. The full variable domain, with the rest looked up from reference TRBV5-1 and TRBJ2-3, is KAGVTQTPRYLIKTRGQQVTLSCSPISGHRSVSWYQQTPGQGLQFLFEYFSETQRNKGNFPGRFSGRQFSNSRSEMNVSTLELGDSALYLCASSLSLNPHPDTQYFGPGTRLTVL.

This clonotype was picked up many times. V is TRBV29-1 and J is TRBJ1-3; 9 bases fit TRBD1. CDR3 length: 15 residues. With V trimmed by 4 bases and J by 4 bases, 8 bases remained unmatched. The germline gives CDR1 SQVTM, CDR2 ANQGSEA. The CDR3 DNA reads as TGCAGCGTTGTGGGACAGGGAGAAGCGGGAAACACCATATATTTT. Protein product: CSVVGQGEAGNTIYF.

The table lists this clonotype with many counts. The genes are TRBV18 and TRBJ2-3, with no clear D. The CDR3 covers 13 residues. CDR1 and CDR2 from the germline V gene are KGHSH and LQKENI. Trimming removed 3 bases at V and 3 bases at J, with 7 bases between. CDR3 in amino acids: CASSPNPTDTQYF. CDR3 nucleotide sequence: TGTGCCAGCTCACCGAACCCAACAGATACGCAGTATTTT.

The table lists this clonotype with a few counts. The genes are TRBV19 and TRBJ2-1, with a tentative D call TRBD2 (5 bases). This CDR3 has 15 amino acids. CDR1 and CDR2 (germline): LNHDA, SQIVND (reference sequence). The V and J ends lost 3 bases and 0 bases respectively, with 9 bases between them. CDR3 loop: CASSIRGSSYNEQFF. CDR3 DNA: TGTGCCAGTAGTATTCGGGGTAGCTCCTACAATGAGCAGTTCTTC.